These 8 T cell receptor beta chains were all obtained from the same sample, sequenced in a study of T cell responses to AZD1222 COVID-19 vaccine (dated by TCRdb to the early 2020s). Receptor libraries were prepared by the immunoSEQ multiplex PCR assay. In its TCRdb copy, this immuneACCESS table keeps in-frame sequences only and misses some clones. Where compared with another copy, unresolved V genes explain less than half of these, and the others have no known cause. This sample lists about 31,000 clones; around 87% were detected once. The top ten hold roughly 15% of the sample. Explained via the paper, the time point label denotes: about 28 days (+/-7) after the second vaccine dose. Here the sequenced sample was peripheral blood, taken 28 days after the second AZD1222 dose. The receptors originated from an adult who received the AZD1222 COVID-19 vaccine.

J is TRBJ1-6 and V is TRBV6-6; D perhaps matches TRBD1 (5 bases). The CDR3 totals 14 residues. The V end was cut by 2 bases, the J end by 9 bases, with 11 bases between. Germline V gives CDR1 MNHNY, CDR2 SVGAGI (reference sequence). CDR3 residues: CASSYPQEGSPLHF. CDR3 nucleotides: TGTGCCAGCAGTTACCCACAGGAGGGTTCACCCCTCCACTTT.

This clone was counted a single time. This chain connects TRBV5-6 to TRBJ1-1; D is unresolved. Trimming cost V 3 bases and J 1 base, with 13 bases left between them. This CDR3 comprises 15 residues. From germline, CDR1 is SGHDT and CDR2 YYEEEE. CDR3 sequence: CASSSLDVRNTEAFF. The CDR3 region has the DNA TGTGCCAGCAGCTCCCTTGACGTAAGGAACACTGAAGCTTTCTTT.

The rearrangement joins TRBV3-1 (or the pseudogene TRBV3-2) to TRBJ2-4; 9 positions agree with TRBD2. The germline gives CDR1 LGHDT, CDR2 YNNKEL (reference sequence). The length of the CDR3 is 18 residues. V was clipped by 2 bases and J by 9 bases; unmatched bases: 17. CDR3: CASSQRGGRGGAYSIQYF. The CDR3 DNA is TGTGCCAGCAGCCAAAGGGGCGGACGCGGGGGGGCCTATAGCATTCAGTACTTC.

The chain is built from TRBV7-9 and TRBJ1-4, with 9 bases matching TRBD1. The CDR3 extends over 15 amino acids. Trimming removed 7 bases from V and 3 bases from J; junction bases left unmatched: 6. CDR1 is SEHNR, CDR2 FQNEAQ, per germline (reference sequence). CDR3 sequence: CASIAWTGANEKLFF. The CDR3 bases are TGTGCCAGCATAGCCTGGACAGGGGCTAATGAAAAACTGTTTTTT.

In DNA, the CDR3 is TGTGCCAGCTCACCACCGAAGGGGGGAGGCACAGATACGCAGTATTTT. It translates to CASSPPKGGGTDTQYF. V gene TRBV18 combines with J gene TRBJ2-3; D tentatively fits TRBD1 or TRBD2 (6 bases each). Looked up from germline, CDR1 is KGHSH and CDR2 is LQKENI. The CDR3 sequence is 16 residues long. Trimming pared 0 bases from V and 1 base from J, leaving 11 bases between. Complete variable domain (other parts from reference TRBV18 and TRBJ2-3): NAGVMQNPRHLVRRRGQEARLRCSPMKGHSHVYWYRQLPEEGLKFMVYLQKENIIDESGMPKERFSAEFPKEGPSILRIQQVVRGDSAAYFCASSPPKGGGTDTQYFGPGTRLTVL.

V gene TRBV19 combines with J gene TRBJ1-1; D is uncertain. The ends were cut back, 5 bases at V and 2 bases at J, with 15 bases in the middle. The CDR3 runs to 15 residues. Germline V gene sequence: CDR1 LNHDA, CDR2 SQIVND (reference sequence). CDR3 amino acids: CASSSGVGPNTEAFF. The CDR3 DNA reads TGTGCCAGTAGTTCAGGAGTGGGCCCCAACACTGAAGCTTTCTTT. Variable domain in full (rest from reference TRBV19 and TRBJ1-1): DGGITQSPKYLFRKEGQNVTLSCEQNLNHDAMYWYRQDPGQGLRLIYYSQIVNDFQKGDIAEGYSVSREKKESFPLTVTSAQKNPTAFYLCASSSGVGPNTEAFFGQGTRLTVV.

The rearrangement joins TRBV7-9 to TRBJ2-1; the D is unclear. The germline gives CDR1 SEHNR, CDR2 FQNEAQ (reference sequence). This CDR3 is 11 amino acids long. V was clipped by 5 bases and J by 10 bases, with 9 bases between them. The chain's CDR3 is CASSVSGEQFF. The CDR3 DNA follows: TGTGCCAGCAGCGTAAGTGGGGAGCAGTTCTTC.

V is TRBV2 and J is TRBJ2-7; D unresolved. Germline CDR1 reads SNHLY; CDR2 reads FYNNEI. Trimming stripped 7 bases from V and 1 base from J, with 11 bases between. CDR3 length: 13 residues. The CDR3 is CASNSLWSYEQYF. The CDR3 nucleotides read TGTGCCAGCAACTCCCTCTGGTCCTACGAGCAGTACTTC.